This T cell receptor (beta chain) was identified during a study of T cells in Graves' hyperthyroidism and ophthalmopathy. RNA transcripts yielded amplified TCR beta CDR3 regions. HTBI primers drove first-round RT-PCR of the TCR CDR3. MiXCR was run by TCRdb on the multiplex PCR reads, yielding one entry per CDR3 protein. The table lists about 200,000 distinct CDR3 sequences, 17% of them singletons, with roughly 50% in the top ten. The study's findings and limits: Ophthalmopathy, as predicted by the model, came a median 6.5 months after the prediction. Most thyroid-expanded clonotypes above 0.001 were also found in blood. Ophthalmopathy was told apart from stable hyperthyroidism by a 13 V-J model.

Patients were aged 18 to 65, had disease duration under 2 months, and had newly diagnosed hyperthyroidism. The CDR3 is 14 amino acids. The germline CDR1 and CDR2 sequences are LNHDA and SQIVND (reference sequence). The ends were cut back, 4 bases at V and 0 bases at J, with 7 bases in the middle. This clonotype was counted only a few times. Its antigen is undetermined. Specimen: blood. This chain uses TRBV19 with TRBJ2-4; D unresolved. This TCR was recovered from a woman aged 45-59 years with Graves' hyperthyroidism. DNA for the CDR3: TGTGCCAGTAGTAGTGACCCAGCCAAAAACATTCAGTACTTC. It encodes CASSSDPAKNIQYF. Drawing the rest from reference TRBV19 and TRBJ2-4, the complete variable domain is DGGITQSPKYLFRKEGQNVTLSCEQNLNHDAMYWYRQDPGQGLRLIYYSQIVNDFQKGDIAEGYSVSREKKESFPLTVTSAQKNPTAFYLCASSSDPAKNIQYFGAGTRLSVL.